Sequencing of this T cell receptor (beta chain) was carried out in a study of T cells after yellow fever vaccination. Looking at the study overall: Libraries from low-cell-number fractions were prepared with the SMART-Seq v4 Ultra Low Input RNA kit. The study, taken as a whole, reports: After the booster, nearly 98% of CD4 and 75% to 90% of CD8 primary-response clones were re-detected.

CDR1 and CDR2 from the germline V gene are SGHTA and FQGNSA. CDR3 size: 13 residues. V lost 2 bases and J lost 5, with 7 bases in between. The TCR cDNA carried a universal primer site and UMIs from 5'RACE template switching. TCRdb re-called the 5' RACE reads through MiXCR, storing one row per CDR3 protein. The table records 500,000 to 650,000 distinct CDR3 sequences, about a sixth of them present only once. Only a few counts were recorded for this clonotype. The antigen is unknown. The clonotype originates from a man younger than 30 who received the YFV17D yellow fever vaccine. This sample comprised PBMCs, obtained 4 to 6 days after the first yellow fever vaccination. The chain combines TRBV7-2 with TRBJ1-5; D remains ambiguous. Written as DNA, the CDR3 is TGTGCCAGCAGCTTAATGGATTATCAGCCCCAGCATTTT. It translates to CASSLMDYQPQHF.